The rows below give T cell receptor beta chains drawn from one sample of a study of identical twins. TCRdb independently ran MiXCR on the 5' RACE reads; one entry per CDR3 protein. The sample contains a few hundred thousand distinct CDR3 sequences, approximately 24% of which appear only once. These data were likewise used in another study, on T cells expressing NK-cell markers.

Sequencing was done on a sample of CD4+ T cells sorted from blood. Source of these receptors: a woman between 18 and 29 years old in good health. Both conserved end residues are part of each CDR3. The order of the fields is clone size, J gene, V gene, CDR3 protein. Clone size is stated in some rows and not others, as once, few, many or a class when expanded.

clone size: .
J gene: TRBJ2-3
V gene: TRBV20-1
CDR3 protein: CSARVYRRPSTDTQYF

clone size: .
J gene: TRBJ1-4
V gene: TRBV12-3/TRBV12-4
CDR3 protein: CASSPRGAGSANEKLFF

clone size: few
J gene: TRBJ1-2
V gene: TRBV6-4
CDR3 protein: CASSGGFNYGYTF

clone size: .
J gene: TRBJ2-5
V gene: TRBV20-1
CDR3 protein: CSASTYIGTKTQYF

clone size: .
J gene: TRBJ2-1
V gene: TRBV7-9
CDR3 protein: CASSPMGHEQFF

clone size: few
J gene: TRBJ2-7
V gene: TRBV4-3
CDR3 protein: CASSQAASGSYEQYF

clone size: .
J gene: TRBJ2-7
V gene: TRBV7-2
CDR3 protein: CASRLAGTYEQYF

clone size: few
J gene: TRBJ2-7
V gene: TRBV6-2/TRBV6-3
CDR3 protein: CASSYRGPYEQYF

clone size: .
J gene: TRBJ2-7
V gene: TRBV6-5
CDR3 protein: CASSRQGDEQYF

clone size: few
J gene: TRBJ2-7
V gene: TRBV25-1
CDR3 protein: CASSEYNGYEQYF

clone size: .
J gene: TRBJ2-1
V gene: TRBV4-2
CDR3 protein: CASSQNLAGLSNEQFF

clone size: few
J gene: TRBJ2-3
V gene: TRBV10-3
CDR3 protein: CAIALISGLTDTQYF

clone size: .
J gene: TRBJ2-3
V gene: TRBV20-1
CDR3 protein: CSAHLKRGGTDTQYF

clone size: few
J gene: TRBJ1-2
V gene: TRBV7-3
CDR3 protein: CASRPGGGAGGYTF

clone size: few
J gene: TRBJ1-2
V gene: TRBV6-5
CDR3 protein: CASSYTPGQSTNYGYTF